These 8 T cell receptor beta chains were all obtained from the same sample, sequenced in a study of spatial heterogeneity in lung cancer. Time point noted: blood at routine non-recurrence follow-up after resection. TCRdb itself ran the 5' RACE reads through MiXCR, one entry per CDR3 protein. The table records more than 3,000 distinct CDR3 sequences, 45% to 70% of them present only once. The sample here was PBMCs, taken at follow-up. These receptors came from a male donor with early-stage non-small cell lung cancer.

This clonotype was counted a few times. Found in a library prepared for alpha chains, this beta chain is an off-target read, and its abundance has little meaning. The chain is built from TRBV20-1 and TRBJ2-1; 11 bases agree with TRBD2. The ends lost 3 bases at V and 2 bases at J; junction bases unmatched: 6. Germline V gene data show CDR1 as DFQATT and CDR2 as SNEGSKA (reference sequence). CDR3 length: 16 amino acids. The chain's CDR3 is CSASIPGLAAYNEQFF. CDR3 nucleotide sequence: TGCAGTGCTAGTATACCGGGACTAGCGGCCTACAATGAGCAGTTCTTC.

This clonotype was picked up a small number of times. This beta chain is off target for a library built for alpha chains, so its abundance means little. The chain uses TRBV24-1 and TRBJ2-3; D is perhaps TRBD2 (5 bases). CDR1 is KGHDR and CDR2 is SFDVKD in the germline V gene. Trimming left V 6 bases short and J 2 bases short, with 14 bases between. The length of the CDR3 is 15 residues. Here the CDR3 reads CATSPPGLDTDTQYF. As DNA, the CDR3 is TGTGCCACCAGTCCTCCGGGGTTGGACACAGATACGCAGTATTTT.

Comments on this clonotype: Because the library targeted alpha chains, this beta chain is an off-target read whose size means little. The rearrangement joins TRBV11-2 to TRBJ2-7; 9 bases map to TRBD2. The V and J ends lost 6 bases and 3 bases, in that order; junction bases with no gene match: 18. The CDR3 loop spans 18 amino acids. Germline values: CDR1 SGHAT, CDR2 FQNNGV. The CDR3 region has the DNA TGTGCCAGCAGACGCTCCCCTGGGGTTAGCGGGAGAGGCTACGAGCAGTACTTC. It specifies CASRRSPGVSGRGYEQYF.

This clonotype showed up just once. Because this beta chain is a stray read in a library intended to capture alpha chains, its abundance should not be given much weight. The chain joins TRBV11-3 to TRBJ2-2, with D unresolved. Trimming removed 0 bases at V and 4 bases at J, with 3 bases between. The CDR3 has 13 residues. CDR1 and CDR2 from the germline V gene are SGHNT and YENEEA. CDR3 coding DNA: TGTGCCAGCAGCTTAGACGTCACCGGGGAGCTGTTTTTT. Translated, it gives CASSLDVTGELFF. Full variable domain (outside the CDR3, taken from reference TRBV11-3 and TRBJ2-2): EAGVVQSPRYKIIEKKQPVAFWCNPISGHNTLYWYLQNLGQGPELLIRYENEEAVDDSQLPKDRFSAERLKGVDSTLKIQPAELGDSAVYLCASSLDVTGELFFGEGSRLTVL.

With regard to this clonotype: Within a library made for alpha chains, this beta chain is off target, and its count is uninformative. V and J are TRBV7-8 and TRBJ2-1; TRBD1 matches at 9 bases. The CDR3 length is 17 residues. Per germline, CDR1 SGHVS and CDR2 FQNEAQ. V was pared by 5 bases and J by 7 bases, with 15 bases of the junction left unmatched. CDR3 residues: CASSPRRTGESGNEQFF. In DNA, the CDR3 is TGTGCCAGCAGCCCCCGCCGGACAGGGGAAAGTGGTAATGAGCAGTTCTTC.

Only a few counts were recorded for this clonotype. Since it is a stray read in a library aimed at alpha chains, this beta chain has a size that is not meaningful. This chain links TRBV29-1 with TRBJ2-2; TRBD2 matches at 12 bases. Germline V gene lookup returns CDR1 SQVTM and CDR2 ANQGSEA. This CDR3 has 17 amino acids. V dropped 0 bases and J dropped 3; count of bases not matched to a gene: 5. CDR3 in amino acids: CSVEDWGLAGDTGELFF. As DNA, the CDR3 is TGCAGCGTTGAAGATTGGGGACTAGCGGGCGACACCGGGGAGCTGTTTTTT.

The sample holds a few counts of this clonotype. The library was built for alpha chains, so this beta chain is an off-target read and its size means little. CDR3 protein: CASSTVMEQYF. The DNA of the CDR3 is TGTGCCAGCAGCACAGTCATGGAGCAGTACTTC. This chain connects TRBV25-1 to TRBJ2-7, with D unresolved. The CDR3 contains 11 residues. The V end lost 6 bases, the J end lost 7 bases, and 10 bases lay between the germline ends. Germline V gives CDR1 MGHDK, CDR2 SYGVNS.

On this clonotype itself: The library was designed around alpha chains, so this beta chain is a stray read whose abundance carries little weight. The chain employs TRBV29-1 and TRBJ2-3; 12 bases match TRBD2. This CDR3 has 14 amino acids. V gave up 6 bases and J gave up 2 bases; unmatched junction bases: 3. CDR1 is SQVTM and CDR2 is ANQGSEA in the germline V gene. The DNA of the CDR3 is TGCAGCGTGAGACTAGCGGGAGCCACAGATACGCAGTATTTT. Amino acids: CSVRLAGATDTQYF.